The rows below give T cell receptor beta chains drawn from one sample of a study of CD8+CD57+ T cells in acquired aplastic anemia. TCRdb processed the reads anew with MiXCR; each CDR3 protein has one entry. The sample consists of 150,000 to 200,000 distinct CDR3 sequences, about half of them appearing once. The sample was sorted CD4+, CD8+, or CD8+CD57+ T cells (not recorded which) from PBMCs. These receptors came from a human donor with aplastic anemia. CDR3s include the opening cysteine and the closing phenylalanine or tryptophan. A D gene is named only where the DNA matches it firmly. A clone size is listed for some rows: how often the clone was seen (once, few, many), or a class if it is expanded.

>.|TRBJ1-5|TRBV20-1|.
CSAIRGQTNQPQHF
TGCAGTGCTATCCGTGGACAGACCAATCAGCCCCAGCATTTT
>TRBD1|TRBJ1-1|TRBV7-4|.
CASSLVCPGTGLTEAFF
TGTGCCAGCAGCTTAGTTTGTCCCGGGACAGGGCTCACTGAAGCTTTCTTT
>.|TRBJ1-3|TRBV15|.
CATSRTGSNTIYF
TGTGCCACCAGCAGAACCGGGTCGAACACCATATATTTT
>TRBD2|TRBJ2-5|TRBV20-1|.
CSARPSFNGGEKTQYF
TGCAGTGCTAGACCGTCCTTTAACGGGGGGGAAAAGACCCAGTACTTC
>.|TRBJ2-3|TRBV4-1|.
CASSFSRTDTQYF
TGCGCCAGCAGCTTTTCTCGCACAGATACGCAGTATTTT
>.|TRBJ2-3|TRBV20-1|few
CSAPFESDTQYF
TGCAGTGCTCCCTTTGAATCAGATACGCAGTATTTT
>TRBD1|TRBJ2-7|TRBV24-1|.
CATSDPGTGVEQYF
TGTGCCACCAGTGACCCCGGGACAGGGGTCGAGCAGTACTTC
>.|TRBJ1-5|TRBV10-3|few
CAISESVSNQPQHF
TGTGCCATCAGTGAGTCAGTTAGCAATCAGCCCCAGCATTTT
>.|TRBJ2-7|TRBV11-1|.
CASSSPSGDSTYEQYF
TGTGCCAGCAGCTCACCTTCGGGTGACAGTACCTACGAGCAGTACTTC
>.|TRBJ2-5|TRBV9|many
CASSVGEAQYF
TGTGCCAGCAGCGTAGGAGAGGCCCAGTACTTC
>.|TRBJ1-1|TRBV20-1|.
CSASFGTEAFF
TGCAGTGCTAGCTTTGGCACTGAAGCTTTCTTT
>TRBD2|TRBJ2-1|TRBV10-3|.
CAISGGAYNGQFF
TGTGCCATTAGCGGGGGAGCTTACAATGGGCAGTTCTTC
>TRBD1|TRBJ1-1|TRBV24-1|few
CATSDSTGTEAFF
TGTGCCACCAGTGATTCGACAGGGACCGAAGCTTTCTTT
>TRBD1|TRBJ1-1|TRBV20-1|.
CSAASTGMNTEAFF
TGCAGTGCTGCGTCGACAGGGATGAACACTGAAGCTTTCTTT
>.|TRBJ2-7|TRBV19|many
CASSITGHTGNEQYF
TGTGCCAGTAGTATTACGGGGCATACGGGGAACGAGCAGTACTTC
>TRBD1|TRBJ1-1|TRBV18|.
CASSLTGGPMNTEAFF
TGTGCCAGCTCACTCACAGGGGGCCCAATGAACACTGAAGCTTTCTTT
>TRBD2|TRBJ2-5|TRBV20-1|many
CSAPTSGGARETQYF
TGCAGTGCTCCTACTAGCGGGGGGGCAAGGGAGACCCAGTACTTC
>.|TRBJ2-2|TRBV19|few
CASSIVGLRGELFF
TGTGCCAGTAGTATAGTAGGGCTGAGGGGGGAGCTGTTTTTT
>.|TRBJ1-5|TRBV27|many
CASSFRSGSQPQHF
TGTGCCAGCAGTTTCCGCTCAGGGAGTCAGCCCCAGCATTTT
>.|TRBJ2-7|TRBV7-8|.
CASSLEAAVSYEQYF
TGTGCCAGCAGCTTAGAAGCAGCCGTTTCCTACGAGCAGTACTTC
>TRBD2|TRBJ2-1|TRBV4-2|few
CASTTSGGAKNEQFF
TGTGCCAGTACTACTAGCGGGGGGGCCAAAAATGAGCAGTTCTTC
>.|TRBJ1-1|TRBV13|many
CASSLQGVNTEAFF
TGTGCCAGCAGCTTGCAGGGCGTGAACACTGAAGCTTTCTTT